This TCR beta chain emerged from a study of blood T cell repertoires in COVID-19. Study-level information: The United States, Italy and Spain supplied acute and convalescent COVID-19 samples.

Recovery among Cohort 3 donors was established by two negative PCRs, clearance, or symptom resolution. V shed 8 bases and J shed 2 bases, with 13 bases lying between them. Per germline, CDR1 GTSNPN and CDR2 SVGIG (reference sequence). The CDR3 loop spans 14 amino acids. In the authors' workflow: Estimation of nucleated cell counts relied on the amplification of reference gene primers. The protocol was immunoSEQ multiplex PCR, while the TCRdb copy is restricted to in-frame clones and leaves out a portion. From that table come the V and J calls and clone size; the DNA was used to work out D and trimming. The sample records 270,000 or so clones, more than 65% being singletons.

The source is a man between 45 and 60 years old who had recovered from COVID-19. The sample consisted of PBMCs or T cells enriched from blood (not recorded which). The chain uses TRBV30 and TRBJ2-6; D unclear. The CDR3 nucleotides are TGTGCCCGCAACGTCAACACTGGGGCCAACGTCCTGACTTTC. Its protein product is CARNVNTGANVLTF.